This T cell receptor beta chain was found in a study of human T cells and chemical hapten exposure listed by TCRdb under 2021. Concerning the study at large: Libraries were pooled for sequencing, and variation in per-sample TCR yields was attributed mainly to small differences in library volumes within the pool. Peripheral blood TCR repertoire changes were tracked in vivo in alopecia patients during primary and secondary sensitization to the hapten diphenylcyclopropenone (DPC). From each blood RNA sample, both TCR alpha and TCR beta chains were sequenced.

Here is what the overall study found, with its caveats: DPC sensitization did not change the number of TCRs with a frequency above 1 in 1000, and there was no evidence of changes in global repertoire structure. After repeated subsampling, changes were observed in the strength of the expansion versus patch-test correlation and in the threshold at which the correlation became significant.

The sample's time point label is to be understood as: healthy volunteer bleed at 6 weeks. Unfractionated whole blood was collected in Tempus Blood RNA tubes, and total RNA was extracted from that blood. Five healthy volunteers served as TCR sequencing controls and were bled at day 0, 2 weeks and 6 weeks. Library preparation employed RACE. Sequencing relied on a NextSeq 500. During library preparation, unique molecular identifiers were attached to individual cDNA molecules so that TCRs could be counted in a quantitative, reproducible way. In the source study's methods: A median of around 96,000 TCRs per sample was observed, with a range of about 20,000 to 750,000. V, J and CDR3 annotation of the TCR reads was carried out using the Decombinator software suite. For the PS versus PT1 abundance plots, all samples were subsampled to the same number of TCRs (28,000). TCRs were defined as expanded if absent before sensitization and observed at least eight times at the 2-week time point. The public reads were reanalyzed by TCRdb: fastp trimming at Q25, MiXCR alignment, in-frame beta chains only. Rows are combined by CDR3 protein, so each entry shows the most common genes and DNA. The V and J calls were determined by TCRdb, not by the authors. The sample data list 35,000 to 50,000 distinct CDR3 sequences, and around 4% of these were observed just once. Around 5.7% of the sample lies in the top ten.

This clonotype was detected ten times or more. The target of this receptor is not known. The record has no base qualities; no much larger clone is one base away. V is pared back by 0 bases and J by 1 base, with 7 bases lying between the germline termini. Taken from cysteine to phenylalanine, the CDR3 has 14 residues. Only the CDR3 part of the read is kept: 42 bases, read in frame from the first base. The germline V gene provides CDR1 SGDLS and CDR2 YYNGEE. This clonotype was sampled from a human donor in good health. Some clones in this sample may be carry-over from other donors' samples. The chain is encoded by TRBV9 joined to TRBJ1-1; too little of a D gene remains to name it. Sample: whole blood. The CDR3 is CASSVGPANTEAFF. The sequenced DNA: TGTGCCAGCAGCGTAGGGCCAGCGAACACTGAAGCTTTCTTT.